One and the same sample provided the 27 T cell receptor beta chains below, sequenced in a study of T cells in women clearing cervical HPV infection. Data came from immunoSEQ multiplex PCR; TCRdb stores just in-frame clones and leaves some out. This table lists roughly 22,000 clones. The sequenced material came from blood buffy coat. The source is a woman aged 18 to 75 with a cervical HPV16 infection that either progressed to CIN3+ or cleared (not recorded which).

The CDR3 DNA, read in part, is TGTGCCTGGAGTTGGACAGGGCCTGGGGAG. Its protein product is CAWSWTGPGE. The whole CDR3 sequence is CAWSWTGPGELFF. V is TRBV30 and J is TRBJ2-2; 8 bases agree with TRBD1. Read data end 3 residues before the CDR3 end; the end is taken from the germline J gene. This CDR3 is 13 amino acids long. The J segment lost 8 bases and the V segment lost 2 bases, leaving 4 bases of the junction unmatched. The V gene's germline CDR1 is GTSNPN and CDR2 SVGIG (reference sequence).

CDR3 DNA, as far as it was read: TGTGCCAGCAGTCACCAGTCCAGGGCGGATACG. It is translated as CASSHQSRADT. The full CDR3 sequence reads CASSHQSRADTQYF. The V and J genes are TRBV7-9 and TRBJ2-3; possible D gene TRBD1, 5 bases. The read terminates 3 residues ahead of where the CDR3 ends, so the germline J gene completes it. Trimming cost V 6 bases and J 6 bases, with 16 bases left between them. The CDR3 covers 14 residues. Germline V gene lookup returns CDR1 SEHNR and CDR2 FQNEAQ (reference sequence).

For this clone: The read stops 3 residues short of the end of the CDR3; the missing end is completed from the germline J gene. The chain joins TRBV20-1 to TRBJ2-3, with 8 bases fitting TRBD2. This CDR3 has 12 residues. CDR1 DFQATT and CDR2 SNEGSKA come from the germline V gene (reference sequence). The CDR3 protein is CSAQGLVETQYF. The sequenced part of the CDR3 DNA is TGCAGTGCCCAGGGACTAGTTGAGACG.

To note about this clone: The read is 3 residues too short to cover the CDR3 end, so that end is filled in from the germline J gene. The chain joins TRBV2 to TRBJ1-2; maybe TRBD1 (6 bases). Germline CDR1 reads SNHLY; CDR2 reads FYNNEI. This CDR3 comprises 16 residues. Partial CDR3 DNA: TGTGCCAGCAGTGGGCCCCGACAGGATTACATCTACGAC. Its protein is CASSGPRQDYIYD. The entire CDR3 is CASSGPRQDYIYDYTF.

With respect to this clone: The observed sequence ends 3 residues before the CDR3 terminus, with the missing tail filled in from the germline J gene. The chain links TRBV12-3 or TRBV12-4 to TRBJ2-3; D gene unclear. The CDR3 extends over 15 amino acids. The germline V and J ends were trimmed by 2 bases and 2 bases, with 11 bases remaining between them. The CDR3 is CASSLQGGTTDTQYF. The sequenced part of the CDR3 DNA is TGTGCCAGCAGTTTACAAGGCGGAACCACAGATACG.

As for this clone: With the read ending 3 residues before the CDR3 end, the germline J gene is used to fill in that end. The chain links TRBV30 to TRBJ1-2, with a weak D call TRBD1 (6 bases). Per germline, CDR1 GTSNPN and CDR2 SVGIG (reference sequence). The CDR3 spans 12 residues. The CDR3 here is CAWSRRGGDYTF. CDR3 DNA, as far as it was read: TGTGCCTGGAGCCGTCGTGGGGGCGAC.

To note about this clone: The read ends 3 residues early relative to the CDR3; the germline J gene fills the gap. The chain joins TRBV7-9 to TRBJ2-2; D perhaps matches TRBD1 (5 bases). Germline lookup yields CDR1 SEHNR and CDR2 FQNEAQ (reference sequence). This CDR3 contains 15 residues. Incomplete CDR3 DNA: TGTGCCAGCAGCTTTTTTGAAGGGGCGAATGAAAAG. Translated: CASSFFEGANEK. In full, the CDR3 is CASSFFEGANEKLFF.

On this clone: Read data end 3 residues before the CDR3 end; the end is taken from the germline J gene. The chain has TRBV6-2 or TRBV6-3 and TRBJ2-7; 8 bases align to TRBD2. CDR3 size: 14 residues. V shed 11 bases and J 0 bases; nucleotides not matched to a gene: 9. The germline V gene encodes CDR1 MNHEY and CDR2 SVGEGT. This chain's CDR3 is CAARGGGSSYEQYF. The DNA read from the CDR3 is TGTGCCGCTCGGGGGGGAGGGAGCTCCTACGAG.

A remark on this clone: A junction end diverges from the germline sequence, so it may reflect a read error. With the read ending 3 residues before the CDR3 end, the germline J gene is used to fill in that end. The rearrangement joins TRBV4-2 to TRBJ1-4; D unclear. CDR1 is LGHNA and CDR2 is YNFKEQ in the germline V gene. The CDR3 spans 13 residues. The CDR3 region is CASSQGPGEKLFF. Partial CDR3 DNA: TGCGCCAGCAGCCAAGGGCCAGGTGAAAAA.

CDR3 DNA, as far as it was read: TGCGCCAGCAGCTTGGTACAGGGAAGGGGTACTGAA. It encodes CASSLVQGRGTE. In full, the CDR3 reads CASSLVQGRGTEAFF. The V gene is TRBV5-1, the J gene TRBJ1-1; a possible D gene is TRBD1 (6 bases). The sequenced fragment ends 3 residues before the CDR3 boundary, so the rest is inferred from the germline J gene. The CDR3 totals 15 residues. CDR1 is SGHRS and CDR2 is YFSETQ in the germline V gene. Trimming stripped 0 bases from V and 5 bases from J, with 14 bases between. Together with reference TRBV5-1 and TRBJ1-1, the CDR3 gives the full variable domain: KAGVTQTPRYLIKTRGQQVTLSCSPISGHRSVSWYQQTPGQGLQFLFEYFSETQRNKGNFPGRFSGRQFSNSRSEMNVSTLELGDSALYLCASSLVQGRGTEAFFGQGTRLTVV.

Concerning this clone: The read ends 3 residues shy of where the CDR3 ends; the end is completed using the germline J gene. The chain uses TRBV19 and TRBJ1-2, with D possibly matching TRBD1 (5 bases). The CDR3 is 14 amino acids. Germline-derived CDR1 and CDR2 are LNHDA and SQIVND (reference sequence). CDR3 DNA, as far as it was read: TGTGCCTCCCAGACCGGGTCTTCAGGGAACGAC. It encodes CASQTGSSGND. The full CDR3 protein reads CASQTGSSGNDYTF.

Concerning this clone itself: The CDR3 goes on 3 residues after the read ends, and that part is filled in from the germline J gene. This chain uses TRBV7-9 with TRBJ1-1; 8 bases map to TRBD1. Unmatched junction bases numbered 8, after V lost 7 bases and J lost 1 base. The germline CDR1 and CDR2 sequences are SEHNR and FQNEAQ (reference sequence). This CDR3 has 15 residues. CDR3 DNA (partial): TGTGCCAGCATCTCGATCAGGGGGCCGAACACTGAA. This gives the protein CASISIRGPNTE. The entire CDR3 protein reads CASISIRGPNTEAFF.

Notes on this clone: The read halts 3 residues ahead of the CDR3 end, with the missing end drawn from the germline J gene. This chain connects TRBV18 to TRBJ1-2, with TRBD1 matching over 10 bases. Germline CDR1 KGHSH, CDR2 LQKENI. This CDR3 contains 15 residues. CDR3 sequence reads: CASSLQTGGSHGYTF. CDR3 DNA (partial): TGTGCCAGCTCACTCCAGACAGGGGGCTCTCACGGG.

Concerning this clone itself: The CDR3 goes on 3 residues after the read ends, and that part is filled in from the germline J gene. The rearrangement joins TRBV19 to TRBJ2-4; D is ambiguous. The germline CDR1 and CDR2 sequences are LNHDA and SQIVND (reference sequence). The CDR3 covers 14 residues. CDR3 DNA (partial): TGTGCCAGTAGTAACACACCCACTAACTATGGT. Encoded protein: CASSNTPTNYG. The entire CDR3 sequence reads CASSNTPTNYGQYF.

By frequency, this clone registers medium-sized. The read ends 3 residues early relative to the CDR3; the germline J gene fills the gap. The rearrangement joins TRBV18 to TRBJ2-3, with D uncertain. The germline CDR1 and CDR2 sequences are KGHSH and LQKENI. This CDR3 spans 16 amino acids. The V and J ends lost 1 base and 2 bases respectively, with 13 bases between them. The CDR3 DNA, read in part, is TGTGCCAGCTCACCACAACGTAACAGAAACACAGATACG. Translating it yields CASSPQRNRNTDT. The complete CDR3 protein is CASSPQRNRNTDTQYF.

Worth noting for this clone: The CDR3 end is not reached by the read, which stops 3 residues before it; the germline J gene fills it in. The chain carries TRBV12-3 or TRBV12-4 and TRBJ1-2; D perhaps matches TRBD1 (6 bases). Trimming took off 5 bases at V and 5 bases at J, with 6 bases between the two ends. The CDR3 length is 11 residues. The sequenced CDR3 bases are TGTGCCAGCAGTCAGGGGTATGGC. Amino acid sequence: CASSQGYG. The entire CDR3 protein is CASSQGYGYTF.

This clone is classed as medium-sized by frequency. CDR3 sequence: CAINTGDSNQPQHF. Partial CDR3 DNA: TGTGCCATCAACACAGGGGATAGCAATCAGCCC. The chain joins TRBV10-3 to TRBJ1-5, with 7 bases aligning to TRBD1. The read terminates 3 residues before the CDR3 end, so the remaining end is supplied by the germline J gene. Germline V lookup: CDR1 ENHRY, CDR2 SYGVKD. There are 14 residues in the CDR3. V dropped 7 bases and J dropped 0; count of bases not matched to a gene: 3.

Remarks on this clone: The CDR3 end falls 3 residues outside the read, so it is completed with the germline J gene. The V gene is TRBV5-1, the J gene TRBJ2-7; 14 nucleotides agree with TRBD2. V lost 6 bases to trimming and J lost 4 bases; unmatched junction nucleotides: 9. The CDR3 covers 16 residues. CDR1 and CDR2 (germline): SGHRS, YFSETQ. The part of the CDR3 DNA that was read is TGCGCCAGCACGGATACCGGGACTAGCGGGAGTTACGAG. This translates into CASTDTGTSGSYE. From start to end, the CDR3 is CASTDTGTSGSYEQYF.

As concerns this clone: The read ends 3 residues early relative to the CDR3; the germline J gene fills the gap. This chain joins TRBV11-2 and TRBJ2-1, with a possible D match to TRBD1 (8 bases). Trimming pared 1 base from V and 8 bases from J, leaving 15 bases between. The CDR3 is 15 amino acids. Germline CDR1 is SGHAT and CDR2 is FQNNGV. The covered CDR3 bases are TGTGCCAGCAGCTTAGTTACAGGGGGGGTCTATGAG. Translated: CASSLVTGGVYE. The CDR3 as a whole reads CASSLVTGGVYEQFF.

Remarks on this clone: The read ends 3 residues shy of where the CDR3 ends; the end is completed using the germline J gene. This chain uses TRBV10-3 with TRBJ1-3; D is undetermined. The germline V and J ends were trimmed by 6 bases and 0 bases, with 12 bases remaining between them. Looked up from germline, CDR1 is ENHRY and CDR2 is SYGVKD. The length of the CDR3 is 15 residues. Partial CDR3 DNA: TGTGCCATCAGCGAAGACAACCACTCTGGAAACACC. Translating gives CAISEDNHSGNT. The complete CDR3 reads CAISEDNHSGNTIYF.

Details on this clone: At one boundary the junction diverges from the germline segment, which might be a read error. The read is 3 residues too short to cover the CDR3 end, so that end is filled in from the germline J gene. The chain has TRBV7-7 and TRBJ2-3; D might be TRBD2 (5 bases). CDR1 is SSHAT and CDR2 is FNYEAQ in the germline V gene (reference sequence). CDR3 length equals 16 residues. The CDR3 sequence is CASSHRAAHHQETQYF. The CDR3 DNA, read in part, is TGTGCTAGCAGCCACAGAGCGGCCCACCACCAAGAGACG. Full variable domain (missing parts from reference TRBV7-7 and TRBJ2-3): GAGVSQSPRYKVTKRGQDVTLRCDPISSHATLYWYQQALGQGPEFLTYFNYEAQPDKSGLPSDRFSAERPEGSISTLTIQRTEQRDSAMYRCASSHRAAHHQETQYFGPGTRLTVL.

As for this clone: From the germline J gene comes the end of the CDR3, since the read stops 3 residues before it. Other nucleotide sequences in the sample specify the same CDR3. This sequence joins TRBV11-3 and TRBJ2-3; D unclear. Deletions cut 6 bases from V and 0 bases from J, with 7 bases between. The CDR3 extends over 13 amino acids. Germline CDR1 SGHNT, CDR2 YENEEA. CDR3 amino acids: CASRLISTDTQYF. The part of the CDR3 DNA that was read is TGTGCCAGCAGACTGATCAGCACAGATACG.

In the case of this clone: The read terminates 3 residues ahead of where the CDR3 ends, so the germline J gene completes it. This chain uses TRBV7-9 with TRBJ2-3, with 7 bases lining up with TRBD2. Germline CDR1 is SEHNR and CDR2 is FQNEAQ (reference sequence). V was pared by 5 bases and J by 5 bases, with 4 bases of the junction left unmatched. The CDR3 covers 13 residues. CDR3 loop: CASSLGEGDTQYF. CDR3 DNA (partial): TGTGCCAGCAGCCTCGGGGAGGGAGATACG.

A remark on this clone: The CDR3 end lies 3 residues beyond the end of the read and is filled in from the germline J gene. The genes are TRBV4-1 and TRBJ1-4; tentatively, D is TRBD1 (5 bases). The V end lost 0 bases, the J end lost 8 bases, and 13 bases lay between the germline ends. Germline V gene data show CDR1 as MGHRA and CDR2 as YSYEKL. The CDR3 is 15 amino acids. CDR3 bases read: TGCGCCAGCAGCCAAGAGACAGCCGCCCCAGAAAAA. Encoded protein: CASSQETAAPEK. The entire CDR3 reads CASSQETAAPEKLFF.

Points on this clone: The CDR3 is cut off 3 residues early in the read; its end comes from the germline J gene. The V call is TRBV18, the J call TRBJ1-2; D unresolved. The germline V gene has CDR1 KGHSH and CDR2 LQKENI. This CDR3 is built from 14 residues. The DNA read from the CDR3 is TGTGCCAGCTCACCCCCAGGAGACACAGATACC. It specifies CASSPPGDTDT. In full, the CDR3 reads CASSPPGDTDTYTF.

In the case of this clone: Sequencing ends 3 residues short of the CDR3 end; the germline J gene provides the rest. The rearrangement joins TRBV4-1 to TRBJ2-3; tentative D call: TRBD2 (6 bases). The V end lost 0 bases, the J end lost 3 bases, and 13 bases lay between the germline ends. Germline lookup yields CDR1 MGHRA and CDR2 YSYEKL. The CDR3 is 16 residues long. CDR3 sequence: CASSQEGGDLTDTQYF. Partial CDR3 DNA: TGCGCCAGCAGCCAAGAGGGCGGGGACTTGACAGATACG.

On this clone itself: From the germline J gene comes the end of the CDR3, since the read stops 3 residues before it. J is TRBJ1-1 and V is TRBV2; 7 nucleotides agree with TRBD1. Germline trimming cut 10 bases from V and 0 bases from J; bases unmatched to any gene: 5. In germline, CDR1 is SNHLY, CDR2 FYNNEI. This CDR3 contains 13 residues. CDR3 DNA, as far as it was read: TGTGCCACCGGGGGACAGTTGAACACTGAA. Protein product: CATGGQLNTE. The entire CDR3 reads CATGGQLNTEAFF.